These T cell receptor beta chains were read from a single sample in a study of T-cell memory formation after mild COVID-19. TCRdb passed the 5' RACE reads through MiXCR, listing each CDR3 protein once. The sample shows about 470,000 distinct CDR3 sequences, 15% to 20% of them seen only once. Source material: PBMCs or a T cell subset sorted from them (not recorded which). These receptors came from an adult woman who had mild COVID-19 (a few samples of this study predate the infection). Cell type and time point are not known. Both conserved end residues are part of each CDR3. The order of the fields is V gene, clone size, CDR3 length, J gene, D gene, CDR3 DNA, CDR3 protein. The D gene is left open where the match is weak. Some rows have no size entry. The others give once, few or many, or a class for an expanded clone.

>TRBV6-2/TRBV6-3|few|13|TRBJ1-1|-
TGTGCCACCGATCGGGGATTGGACACTGAAGCTTTCTTT
CATDRGLDTEAFF
>TRBV5-1|-|15|TRBJ1-1|TRBD1
TGCGCCAGCAGCTTGGGGGACAGGGTTTTTGGTGAAGCTTTCTTT
CASSLGDRVFGEAFF
>TRBV20-1|-|17|TRBJ2-5|TRBD1
TGCAGTGCTAGAGATCCCCAGCAGGGGGTATTCCAAGAGACCCAGTACTTC
CSARDPQQGVFQETQYF
>TRBV7-9|-|14|TRBJ2-7|-
TGTGCCAGCAGCTTGACAGGACCTACCTACGAGCAGTACTTC
CASSLTGPTYEQYF
>TRBV20-1|once|16|TRBJ1-2|-
TGCAGTGCTCCGCTCTCGGCGGCGGATAACAACTATGGCTACACCTTC
CSAPLSAADNNYGYTF
>TRBV5-1|few|13|TRBJ1-6|-
TGCGCCAGCAGCTTGGGGTCCGTACAATCCCTCCACTTT
CASSLGSVQSLHF
>TRBV4-1|few|17|TRBJ2-3|-
TGCGCCAGCAGCCAAGTTGGCGATGACACCGGCACAGATACGCAGTATTTT
CASSQVGDDTGTDTQYF
>TRBV29-1|-|11|TRBJ1-2|-
TGCAGCGTACAGGGCCTCTATGGCTACACCTTC
CSVQGLYGYTF
>TRBV7-2|-|15|TRBJ1-6|-
TGTGCCAGCAGCTTATCAGAGCGGCCGAATTCACCCCTCCACTTT
CASSLSERPNSPLHF
>TRBV3-1|few|11|TRBJ2-6|-
TGTGCCAGCGGCGGGGCCAACGTCCTGACTTTC
CASGGANVLTF
>TRBV3-1|few|15|TRBJ2-3|-
TGTGCCAGCAGCCAAGAGAGGGGAGGAGCAGATACGCAGTATTTT
CASSQERGGADTQYF
>TRBV7-8|-|14|TRBJ2-7|TRBD1
TGTGCCAGCAGCAGAAGGACAGGGAGGTCCGAGCAGTACTTC
CASSRRTGRSEQYF
>TRBV15|-|16|TRBJ2-1|-
TGTGCCACCAGCAGAGCAACGGGACCGGCTAACAATGAGCAGTTCTTC
CATSRATGPANNEQFF
>TRBV7-7|-|13|TRBJ1-1|-
TGTGCTAGCAGCCGACAGCTGAACACTGAAGCTTTCTTT
CASSRQLNTEAFF
>TRBV3-1|-|15|TRBJ2-5|-
TGTGCCAGCAGCCAGGAACAGGGATACCAAGAGACCCAGTACTTC
CASSQEQGYQETQYF
>TRBV7-9|-|14|TRBJ2-7|-
TGTGCCAGCAGCTTAGTGAACAGTCCCTACGAGCAGTACTTC
CASSLVNSPYEQYF
>TRBV4-1|many|16|TRBJ2-3|-
TGCGCCAGCAGCCAACCGAGTAACGCCGGCACAGATACGCAGTATTTT
CASSQPSNAGTDTQYF